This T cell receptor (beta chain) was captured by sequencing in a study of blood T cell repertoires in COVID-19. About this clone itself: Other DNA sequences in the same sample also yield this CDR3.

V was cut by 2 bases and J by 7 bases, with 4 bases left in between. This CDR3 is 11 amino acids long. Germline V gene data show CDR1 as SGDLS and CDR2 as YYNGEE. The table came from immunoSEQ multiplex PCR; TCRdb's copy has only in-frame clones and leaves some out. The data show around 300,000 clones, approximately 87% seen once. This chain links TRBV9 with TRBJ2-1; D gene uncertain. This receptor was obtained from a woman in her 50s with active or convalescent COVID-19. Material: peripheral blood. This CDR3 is CASSVRNEQFF. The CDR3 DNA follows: TGTGCCAGCAGCGTCCGGAATGAGCAGTTCTTC.